The rows below give T cell receptor beta chains drawn from one sample of a study of shared clonotypes between healthy human individuals. Clones were sequenced by immunoSEQ multiplex PCR, and TCRdb holds only the in-frame ones, with some missing. Counted here are some 2,500,000 clones, roughly 90% occurring once; the ten biggest clones make up around 0.35%. The sample was naive CD4+ T cells from PBMCs. Receptors originate from a man in his late teens or twenties in good health. Some clones in this sample may be carry-over from other donors' samples. Both conserved end residues are part of each CDR3. The D gene is left open where the match is weak.

>13|TRBD1|TRBV5-5|TRBJ1-1
CASSWTGGPEAFF
>15|TRBD2|TRBV7-3|TRBJ2-5
CASSPSPGGGETQYF
>16|-|TRBV6-1|TRBJ2-5
CASSELPLAPQETQYF
>14|TRBD1|TRBV2|TRBJ2-7
CASSDQGQHYEQYF
>18|TRBD1|TRBV14|TRBJ1-2
CASSQEGQGDRFPYGYTF
>13|-|TRBV7-3|TRBJ1-1
CASSFRWNTEAFF
>19|-|TRBV6-1|TRBJ1-1
CASSESSITLTGLNTEAFF
>13|-|TRBV4-2|TRBJ1-1
CASSPQGNTEAFF
>18|TRBD2|TRBV7-3|TRBJ2-7
CASSLMPSRSGRSHEQYF
>14|TRBD2|TRBV28|TRBJ2-7
CASSLGTSVYEQYF
>14|-|TRBV14|TRBJ2-5
CASSQRQLSRTQYF
>17|-|TRBV9|TRBJ2-1
CASSGGRGFSSYNEQFF
>16|-|TRBV21-1|TRBJ1-2
CASRTNVCQGAGGYTF
>16|TRBD2|TRBV15|TRBJ2-3
CATSPGTSGTTDTQYF
>16|TRBD1|TRBV7-8|TRBJ2-5
CASSLRPGQGGETQYF
>15|TRBD1|TRBV5-1|TRBJ1-2
CASSLVVGQGYGYTF
>17|TRBD2|TRBV7-6|TRBJ2-2
CASSWTMSGRNTGELFF
>12|-|TRBV5-5|TRBJ1-2
CASSRGEYGYTF
>15|-|TRBV28|TRBJ1-5
CASRGAGYSNQPQHF
>15|-|TRBV6-5|TRBJ1-4
CASSYSGLANEKLFF
>14|-|TRBV5-1|TRBJ2-1
CASSLGGPWDEQFF